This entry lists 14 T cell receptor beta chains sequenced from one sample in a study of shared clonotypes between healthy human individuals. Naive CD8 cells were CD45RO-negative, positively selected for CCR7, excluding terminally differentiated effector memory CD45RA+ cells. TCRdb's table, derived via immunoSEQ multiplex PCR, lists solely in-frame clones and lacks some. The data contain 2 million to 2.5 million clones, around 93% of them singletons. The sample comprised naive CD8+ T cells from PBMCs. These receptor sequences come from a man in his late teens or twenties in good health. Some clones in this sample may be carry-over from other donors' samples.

This CDR3 reads CASSLTRLAGGNEQFF. DNA for the CDR3: TGTGCCAGCAGCTTGACACGACTAGCGGGTGGCAATGAGCAGTTCTTC. The chain carries TRBV11-2 and TRBJ2-1; 10 nucleotides line up with TRBD2. There are 16 residues in the CDR3. V was pared by 3 bases and J by 6 bases, with 8 bases of the junction left unmatched. Per germline, CDR1 SGHAT and CDR2 FQNNGV.

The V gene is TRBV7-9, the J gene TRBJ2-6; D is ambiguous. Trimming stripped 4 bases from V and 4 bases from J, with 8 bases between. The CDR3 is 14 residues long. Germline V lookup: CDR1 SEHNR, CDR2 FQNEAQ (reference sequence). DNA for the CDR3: TGTGCCAGCAGCTCCCGCCTCGGGGCCAACGTCCTGACTTTC. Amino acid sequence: CASSSRLGANVLTF.

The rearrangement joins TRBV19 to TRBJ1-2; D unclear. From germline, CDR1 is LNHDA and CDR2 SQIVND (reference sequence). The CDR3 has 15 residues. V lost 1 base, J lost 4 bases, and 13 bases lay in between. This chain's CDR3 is CASSIAGELGYGYTF. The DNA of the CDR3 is TGTGCCAGTAGTATAGCCGGCGAACTAGGCTATGGCTACACCTTC.

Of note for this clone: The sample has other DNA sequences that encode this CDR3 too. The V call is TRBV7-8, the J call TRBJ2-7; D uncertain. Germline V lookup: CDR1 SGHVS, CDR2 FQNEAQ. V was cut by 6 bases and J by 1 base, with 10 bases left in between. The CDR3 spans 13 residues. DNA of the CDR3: TGTGCCAGCAGTTTCGGCGGATCCTACGAGCAGTACTTC. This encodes CASSFGGSYEQYF.

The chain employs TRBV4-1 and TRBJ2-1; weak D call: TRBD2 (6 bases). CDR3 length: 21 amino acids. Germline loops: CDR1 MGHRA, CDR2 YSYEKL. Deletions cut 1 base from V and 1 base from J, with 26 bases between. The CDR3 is CASSQVLTWGIAEKSYNEQFF. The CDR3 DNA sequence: TGCGCCAGCAGCCAAGTTCTTACTTGGGGGATAGCGGAAAAGTCCTACAATGAGCAGTTCTTC.

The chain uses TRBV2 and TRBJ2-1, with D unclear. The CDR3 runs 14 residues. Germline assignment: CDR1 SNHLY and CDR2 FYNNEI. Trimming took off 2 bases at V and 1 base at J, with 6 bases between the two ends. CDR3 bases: TGTGCCAGCAGTGAACCCCTTTCCTACAATGAGCAGTTCTTC. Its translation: CASSEPLSYNEQFF.

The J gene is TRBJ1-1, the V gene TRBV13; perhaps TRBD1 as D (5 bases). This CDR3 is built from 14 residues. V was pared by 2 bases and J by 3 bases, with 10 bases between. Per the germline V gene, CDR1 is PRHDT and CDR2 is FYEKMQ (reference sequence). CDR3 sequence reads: CASSLSGLHTEAFF. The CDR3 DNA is TGTGCCAGCAGCTTATCGGGGCTACACACTGAAGCTTTCTTT.

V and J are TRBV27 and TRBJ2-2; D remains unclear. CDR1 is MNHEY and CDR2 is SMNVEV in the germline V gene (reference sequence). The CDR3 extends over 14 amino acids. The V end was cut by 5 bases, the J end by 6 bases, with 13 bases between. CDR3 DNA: TGTGCCAGCAGTGCTCTTTCGGCGCCCGGGGAGCTGTTTTTT. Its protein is CASSALSAPGELFF.

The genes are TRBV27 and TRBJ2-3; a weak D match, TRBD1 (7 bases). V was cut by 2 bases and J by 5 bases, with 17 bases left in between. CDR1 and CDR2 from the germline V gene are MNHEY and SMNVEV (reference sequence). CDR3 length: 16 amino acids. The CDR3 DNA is TGTGCCAGCAGTTTACTCAGGGGGGTAGGGATAGATACGCAGTATTTT. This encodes CASSLLRGVGIDTQYF.

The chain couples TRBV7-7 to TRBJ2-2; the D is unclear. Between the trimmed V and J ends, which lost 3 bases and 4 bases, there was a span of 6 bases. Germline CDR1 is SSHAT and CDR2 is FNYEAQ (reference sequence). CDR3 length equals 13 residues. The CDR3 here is CASSLTGTGELFF. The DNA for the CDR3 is TGTGCCAGCAGCTTGACGGGCACCGGGGAGCTGTTTTTT.

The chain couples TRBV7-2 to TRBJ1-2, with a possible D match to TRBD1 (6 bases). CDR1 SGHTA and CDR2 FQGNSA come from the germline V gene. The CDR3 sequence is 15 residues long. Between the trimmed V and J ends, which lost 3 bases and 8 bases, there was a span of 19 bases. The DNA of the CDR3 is TGTGCCAGCAGCTTTATCAAGGGGGGGCCTCACGGCTACACCTTC. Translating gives CASSFIKGGPHGYTF.

The CDR3 DNA reads TGTGCCAGCAGCCCTCCGGGATACGGGGGGCAGAACAGCTATGGCTACACCTTC. It encodes CASSPPGYGGQNSYGYTF. The V gene is TRBV11-2, the J gene TRBJ1-2; D is possibly TRBD1 (6 bases). CDR1 and CDR2 (germline): SGHAT, FQNNGV. The length of the CDR3 is 18 residues. V lost 5 bases, J lost 4 bases, and 26 bases lay in between.

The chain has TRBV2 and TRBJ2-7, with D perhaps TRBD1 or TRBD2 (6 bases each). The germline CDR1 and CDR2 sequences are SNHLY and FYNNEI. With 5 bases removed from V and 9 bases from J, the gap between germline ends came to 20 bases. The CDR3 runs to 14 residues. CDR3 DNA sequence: TGTGCCAGCAGTTTGGAGGGCCTGACAGGCAGGCAGTACTTC. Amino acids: CASSLEGLTGRQYF.

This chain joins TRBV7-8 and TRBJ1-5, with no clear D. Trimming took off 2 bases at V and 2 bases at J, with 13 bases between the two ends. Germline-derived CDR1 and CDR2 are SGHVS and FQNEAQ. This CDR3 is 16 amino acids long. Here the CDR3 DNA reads TGTGCCAGCAGCTTAATAGCCAGTAGTGGCAATCAGCCCCAGCATTTT. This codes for CASSLIASSGNQPQHF.